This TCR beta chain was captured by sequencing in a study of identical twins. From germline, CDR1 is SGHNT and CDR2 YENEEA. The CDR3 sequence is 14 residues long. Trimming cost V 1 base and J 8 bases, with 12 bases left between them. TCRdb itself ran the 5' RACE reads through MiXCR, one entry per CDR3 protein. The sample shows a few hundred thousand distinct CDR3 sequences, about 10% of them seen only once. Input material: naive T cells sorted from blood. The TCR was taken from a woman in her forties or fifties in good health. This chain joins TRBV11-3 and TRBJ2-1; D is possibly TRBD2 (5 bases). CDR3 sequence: CASSLGGPFDEQFF. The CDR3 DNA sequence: TGTGCCAGCAGCTTAGGAGGGCCATTCGATGAGCAGTTCTTC. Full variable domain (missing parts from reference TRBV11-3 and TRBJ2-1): EAGVVQSPRYKIIEKKQPVAFWCNPISGHNTLYWYLQNLGQGPELLIRYENEEAVDDSQLPKDRFSAERLKGVDSTLKIQPAELGDSAVYLCASSLGGPFDEQFFGPGTRLTVL.